This T cell receptor (beta chain) is from a study of T cell changes during pregnancy in multiple sclerosis. Germline V gives CDR1 SGHKS, CDR2 YYEKEE (reference sequence). The CDR3 is 15 residues long. V was pared by 3 bases and J by 3 bases, with 7 bases of the junction left unmatched. Measured with immunoSEQ multiplex PCR; TCRdb has only the in-frame clones, and not every one. In the table there are tens of thousands of clones, just under 95% of which are singletons. The source is a female donor with multiple sclerosis, enrolled in a pregnancy study. J is TRBJ2-7 and V is TRBV5-5, with 9 bases that match TRBD1. The source was peripheral blood, collected in the first trimester of pregnancy. In nucleotides, the CDR3 is TGTGCCAGCAGCTCCGGGACAGGGACATTCTACGAGCAGTACTTC. As protein: CASSSGTGTFYEQYF.